These 22 T cell receptor beta chains were all obtained from the same sample, sequenced in a study of response to subunit inactivated influenza vaccine. TCRdb reprocessed the RT-PCR reads with MiXCR, giving one entry per CDR3 protein. Of approximately 700,000 distinct CDR3 sequences in the sample, roughly 14% were seen once. Sequenced here: PBMCs from blood, sampled 12 days after vaccination. The receptors were gathered from a man aged 50-60 years who received an inactivated influenza vaccine.

The genes are TRBV5-1 and TRBJ1-2; 10 nucleotides line up with TRBD1. Losses at the gene ends were 4 bases for V and 3 bases for J; bases not matched to a gene: 6. Germline-derived CDR1 and CDR2 are SGHRS and YFSETQ. The CDR3 is 15 residues long. The CDR3 DNA follows: TGCGCCAGCAGCCATCCCGGGACAGGGGACTATGGCTACACCTTC. This encodes CASSHPGTGDYGYTF.

The chain uses TRBV7-8 and TRBJ2-2, with D unresolved. Germline CDR1 is SGHVS and CDR2 is FQNEAQ. The V end was cut by 2 bases, the J end by 3 bases, with 7 bases between. This CDR3 comprises 14 residues. The CDR3, as DNA: TGTGCCAGCAGCTTATCGAGTGACACCGGGGAGCTGTTTTTT. The encoded protein is CASSLSSDTGELFF.

This clonotype was detected a few times. The chain recombines TRBV6-2 or TRBV6-3 with TRBJ2-6, with D possibly TRBD2 on 6 matching bases. Germline-derived CDR1 and CDR2 are MNHEY and SVGEGT. Trimming removed 2 bases from V and 0 bases from J, with 8 bases in between. The CDR3 has 16 amino acids. The CDR3 DNA follows: TGTGCCAGCAGTTACGAGCGGGCCTCTGGGGCCAACGTCCTGACTTTC. This codes for CASSYERASGANVLTF.

Turning to this clonotype: Compared with germline, one end of the junction differs, possibly owing to a read error. V usage is TRBV4-2 and J usage is TRBJ2-3; D remains ambiguous. CDR1 and CDR2 (germline): LGHNA, YNFKEQ. The CDR3 has 16 residues. CDR3 DNA sequence: TGCGCCAGCAGCCAAGATCTGGCTGCAAGCACAGATACGCAGTATTTT. Protein: CASSQDLAASTDTQYF.

This clonotype has more than one count but fewer than ten. This chain connects TRBV6-5 to TRBJ2-5; TRBD2 is a possible D gene (5 bases). Trimming cost V 0 bases and J 4 bases, with 15 bases left between them. This CDR3 spans 16 amino acids. Germline V gives CDR1 MNHEY, CDR2 SVGAGI. The CDR3 DNA reads as TGTGCCAGCAGTTACTCTTCGCGGGCCCCAGGAGAGACCCAGTACTTC. It translates to CASSYSSRAPGETQYF.

The rearrangement uses TRBV18 and TRBJ1-1, with D hard to call. The CDR3 has 13 amino acids. Germline V gene sequence: CDR1 KGHSH, CDR2 LQKENI. The ends were cut back, 3 bases at V and 4 bases at J, with 9 bases in the middle. CDR3 bases: TGTGCCAGCTCACCGACCGTGGGCACTGAAGCTTTCTTT. Its translation is CASSPTVGTEAFF.

Regarding this clonotype: This may stem from a read error, because a much larger clone lies one nucleotide away. The V and J genes are TRBV4-3 and TRBJ2-1, with D perhaps matching TRBD2 (6 bases). The CDR3 spans 16 residues. Germline CDR1 LGHNA, CDR2 YSLEER. V was pared by 0 bases and J by 0 bases, with 9 bases between. CDR3 region: CASSQDGGLSYNEQFF. CDR3 nucleotide sequence: TGCGCCAGCAGCCAAGATGGGGGACTCTCCTACAATGAGCAGTTCTTC.

V gene TRBV18 combines with J gene TRBJ2-5; 9 bases match TRBD2. This CDR3 has 15 residues. Germline V lookup: CDR1 KGHSH, CDR2 LQKENI. Trimming took 4 bases from V and 5 from J; bases not matched to a gene: 8. CDR3: CASSRTSVEGETQYF. The CDR3 nucleotides are TGTGCCAGCTCACGGACTAGCGTGGAGGGGGAGACCCAGTACTTC.

The chain links TRBV24-1 to TRBJ2-1; possible D gene TRBD2, 5 bases. The CDR3 totals 13 residues. Trimming shortened V by 9 bases and J by 0 bases, and 8 bases separated the two germline ends. The V gene's germline CDR1 is KGHDR and CDR2 SFDVKD. CDR3 loop: CATAGSSYNEQFF. As DNA, the CDR3 is TGTGCCACCGCTGGGAGCTCCTACAATGAGCAGTTCTTC.

This clonotype has at least ten counts. The V gene is TRBV7-9, the J gene TRBJ1-1; D is unresolved. V shed 4 bases and J shed 4 bases, with 7 bases lying between them. Germline CDR1 is SEHNR and CDR2 is FQNEAQ (reference sequence). The CDR3 covers 12 residues. CDR3 DNA: TGTGCCAGCAGCTCGTCGGGCACTGAAGCTTTCTTT. Translated: CASSSSGTEAFF.

The rearrangement uses TRBV7-2 and TRBJ2-1, with TRBD1 as a possible D gene (6 bases). CDR1 is SGHTA, CDR2 FQGNSA, per germline. This CDR3 spans 13 amino acids. The V end lost 3 bases, the J end lost 15 bases, and 18 bases lay between the germline ends. CDR3 in DNA: TGTGCCAGCAGCTTGTTTCAGGGGTTCAGCCTGTTCTTC. The encoded protein is CASSLFQGFSLFF.

This chain uses TRBV30 with TRBJ2-7, with 7 bases identical to TRBD1. This CDR3 has 14 residues. Germline V lookup: CDR1 GTSNPN, CDR2 SVGIG (reference sequence). Germline trimming cut 3 bases from V and 6 bases from J; bases unmatched to any gene: 11. In nucleotides, the CDR3 is TGTGCCTGGAGACGGGACAGCGCGGCCTCCGAGCAGTACTTC. Its translation is CAWRRDSAASEQYF.

The CDR3 sequence: CSGLTSPDTQYF. Here the CDR3 DNA reads TGCAGCGGACTCACGTCCCCAGATACGCAGTATTTT. The V call is TRBV29-1, the J call TRBJ2-3; D gene ambiguous. The V end was cut by 7 bases, the J end by 4 bases, with 12 bases between. The CDR3 covers 12 residues. Germline CDR1 reads SQVTM; CDR2 reads ANQGSEA.

This clonotype was counted ten times or more. V and J are TRBV20-1 and TRBJ2-1; D is perhaps TRBD2 (5 bases). CDR3 length equals 16 residues. Germline values: CDR1 DFQATT, CDR2 SNEGSKA (reference sequence). V was cut by 1 base and J by 8 bases, with 21 bases left in between. As DNA, the CDR3 is TGCAGTGCTAGAGGGTTTCCGGGGAGTCCGAGGGATGAGCAGTTCTTC. Translation: CSARGFPGSPRDEQFF.

This sequence joins TRBV24-1 and TRBJ1-2, with TRBD1 as a possible D gene (6 bases). Germline CDR1 and CDR2: KGHDR and SFDVKD. This CDR3 is built from 13 residues. Trimming took off 1 base at V and 8 bases at J, with 10 bases between the two ends. Written as DNA, the CDR3 is TGTGCCACCAGTGATTTTTCGGGACACGGCTACACCTTC. It translates to CATSDFSGHGYTF.

This clonotype was seen only a few times. V usage is TRBV20-1 and J usage is TRBJ1-1, with D possibly being TRBD1 (5 bases). V was trimmed by 1 base and J by 10 bases, leaving 7 bases between them. The CDR3 consists of 10 residues. Germline V lookup: CDR1 DFQATT, CDR2 SNEGSKA (reference sequence). DNA of the CDR3: TGCAGTGCTAGAGCTGGGGGAGCTTTCTTT. Translated, it gives CSARAGGAFF.

V is TRBV6-2 or TRBV6-3 and J is TRBJ2-3; D is possibly TRBD2 (6 bases). Trimming removed 2 bases at V and 8 bases at J, with 14 bases between. The CDR3 loop spans 14 amino acids. Germline CDR1 MNHEY, CDR2 SVGEGT. Written as DNA, the CDR3 is TGTGCCAGCAGTTACGGCATGAACGGGGGTACGCAGTATTTT. Its protein is CASSYGMNGGTQYF.

This clonotype was seen at least ten times. The genes are TRBV7-9 and TRBJ2-5, with D uncertain. Germline values: CDR1 SEHNR, CDR2 FQNEAQ (reference sequence). Deletions cut 5 bases from V and 2 bases from J, with 21 bases between. The CDR3 runs 17 residues. This CDR3 reads CASSKPREAHIQETQYF. In DNA, the CDR3 is TGTGCCAGCAGCAAACCCCGCGAGGCCCACATACAAGAGACCCAGTACTTC. Drawing the rest from reference TRBV7-9 and TRBJ2-5, the complete variable domain is DTGVSQNPRHKITKRGQNVTFRCDPISEHNRLYWYRQTLGQGPEFLTYFQNEAQLEKSRLLSDRFSAERPKGSFSTLEIQRTEQGDSAMYLCASSKPREAHIQETQYFGPGTRLLVL.

This clonotype turned up a few times. V gene TRBV1 combines with J gene TRBJ2-3; the DNA was not used to check the table's D call, TRBD2. TRBV1 is a known pseudogene. The CDR3 sequence is 22 residues long. Here the CDR3 reads CTSSQEPLFTSGRASSTDTQYF. For the CDR3, the DNA is TGCACCAGCAGCCAAGAACCCCTCTTTACTAGCGGGAGGGCCAGTAGTACAGATACGCAGTATTTT.

The chain recombines TRBV20-1 with TRBJ2-5, with D possibly TRBD1 on 6 matching bases. The CDR3 loop spans 14 amino acids. The germline CDR1 and CDR2 sequences are DFQATT and SNEGSKA (reference sequence). With 8 bases removed from V and 5 bases from J, the gap between germline ends came to 21 bases. The CDR3 DNA follows: TGCAGTCCCAGGGGAAGGGCTCTCCAGGAGACCCAGTACTTC. Encoded protein: CSPRGRALQETQYF.

The rearrangement joins TRBV20-1 to TRBJ1-2; TRBD1 matches 8 bases. The CDR3 is 15 residues long. The V gene's germline CDR1 is DFQATT and CDR2 SNEGSKA (reference sequence). V dropped 6 bases and J dropped 6; count of bases not matched to a gene: 15. CDR3 sequence reads: CSAAPTDRVLNGYTF. The CDR3 coding sequence is TGCAGTGCCGCCCCCACGGACAGGGTATTGAATGGCTACACCTTC.

This clonotype turned up a few times. The chain couples TRBV7-6 to TRBJ1-3, with D perhaps matching TRBD1 (5 bases). Trimming pared 2 bases from V and 2 bases from J, leaving 10 bases between. The CDR3 spans 15 residues. CDR1 is SGHVS, CDR2 FNYEAQ, per germline. The CDR3 DNA reads TGTGCCAGCAGCTTACAGGGTCTTGCTGGAAACACCATATATTTT. This sequence encodes CASSLQGLAGNTIYF.